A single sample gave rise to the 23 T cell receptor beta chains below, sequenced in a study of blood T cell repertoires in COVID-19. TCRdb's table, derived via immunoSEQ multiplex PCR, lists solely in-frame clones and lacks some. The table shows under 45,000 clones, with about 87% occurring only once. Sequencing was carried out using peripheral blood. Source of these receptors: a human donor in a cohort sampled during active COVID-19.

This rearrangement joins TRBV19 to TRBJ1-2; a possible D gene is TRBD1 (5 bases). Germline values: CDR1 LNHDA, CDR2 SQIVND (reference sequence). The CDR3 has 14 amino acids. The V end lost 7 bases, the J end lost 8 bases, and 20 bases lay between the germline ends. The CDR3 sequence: CASTGRQRRHGYTF. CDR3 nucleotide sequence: TGTGCCAGTACGGGCCGACAGCGACGACACGGCTACACCTTC.

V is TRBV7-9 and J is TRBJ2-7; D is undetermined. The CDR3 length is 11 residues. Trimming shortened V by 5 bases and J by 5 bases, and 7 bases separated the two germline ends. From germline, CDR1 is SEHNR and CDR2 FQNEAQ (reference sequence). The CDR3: CASSLSDEQYF. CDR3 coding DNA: TGTGCCAGCAGCCTTTCGGACGAGCAGTACTTC.

The CDR3 nucleotides are TGTGCCAGCAGCAAAATAAGCCGGAGACAGGTAACGACTGAAGCTTTCTTT. Translation gives CASSKISRRQVTTEAFF. J is TRBJ1-1 and V is TRBV21-1; the table's D call of TRBD1 was not tested on the DNA. TRBV21-1 is reported as a pseudogene. This CDR3 is 17 amino acids long.

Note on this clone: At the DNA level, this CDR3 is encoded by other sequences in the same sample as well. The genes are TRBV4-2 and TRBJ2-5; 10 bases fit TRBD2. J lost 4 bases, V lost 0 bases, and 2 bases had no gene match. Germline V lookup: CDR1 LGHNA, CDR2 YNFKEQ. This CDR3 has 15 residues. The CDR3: CASSQDVAGGETQYF. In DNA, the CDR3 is TGTGCCAGCAGCCAAGACGTAGCGGGGGGAGAGACCCAGTACTTC.

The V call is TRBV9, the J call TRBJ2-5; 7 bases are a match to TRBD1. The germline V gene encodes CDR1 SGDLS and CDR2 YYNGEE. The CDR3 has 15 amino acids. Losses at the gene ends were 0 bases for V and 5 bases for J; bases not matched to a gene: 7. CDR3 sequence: CASSVAGGMVETQYF. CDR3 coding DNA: TGTGCCAGCAGCGTAGCAGGGGGTATGGTGGAGACCCAGTACTTC.

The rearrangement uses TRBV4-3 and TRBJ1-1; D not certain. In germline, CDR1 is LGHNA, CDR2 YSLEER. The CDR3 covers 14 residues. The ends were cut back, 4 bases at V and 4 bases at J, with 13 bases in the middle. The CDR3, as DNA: TGCGCCAGCAGCCTTACAGAGAGCGGCACTGAAGCTTTCTTT. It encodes CASSLTESGTEAFF.

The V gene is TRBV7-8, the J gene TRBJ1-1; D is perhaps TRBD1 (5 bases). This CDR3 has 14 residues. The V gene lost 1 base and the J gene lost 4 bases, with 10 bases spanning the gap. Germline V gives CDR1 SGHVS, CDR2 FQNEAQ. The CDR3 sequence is CASSLGLGGTEAFF. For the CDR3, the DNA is TGTGCCAGCAGCTTAGGGTTGGGGGGCACTGAAGCTTTCTTT.

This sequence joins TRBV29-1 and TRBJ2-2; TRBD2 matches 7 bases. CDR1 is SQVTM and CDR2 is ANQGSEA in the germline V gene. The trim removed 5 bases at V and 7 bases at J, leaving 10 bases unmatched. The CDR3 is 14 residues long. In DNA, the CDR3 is TGCAGCGTTCGTAATAGCGGGTTGATCGGGGAGCTGTTTTTT. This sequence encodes CSVRNSGLIGELFF.

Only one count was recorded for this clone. CDR3 sequence reads: CASMTGTSGYEQYF. The CDR3 DNA reads TGTGCCAGCATGACCGGGACTAGCGGCTACGAGCAGTACTTC. The V gene is TRBV2, the J gene TRBJ2-7; TRBD2 agrees at 11 bases. The V gene's germline CDR1 is SNHLY and CDR2 FYNNEI. The junction had 5 bases not matched to a gene; V was cut back by 7 bases and J by 3 bases. The CDR3 has 14 amino acids.

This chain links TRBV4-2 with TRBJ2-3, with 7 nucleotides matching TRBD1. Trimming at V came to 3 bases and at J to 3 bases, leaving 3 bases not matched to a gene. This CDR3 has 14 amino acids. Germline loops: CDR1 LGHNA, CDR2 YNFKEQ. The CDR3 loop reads CASSQKQGTDTQYF. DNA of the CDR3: TGTGCCAGCAGCCAGAAACAGGGGACAGATACGCAGTATTTT.

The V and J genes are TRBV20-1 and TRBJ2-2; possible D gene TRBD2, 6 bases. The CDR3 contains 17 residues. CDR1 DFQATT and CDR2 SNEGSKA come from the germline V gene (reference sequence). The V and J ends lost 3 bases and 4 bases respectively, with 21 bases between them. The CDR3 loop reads CSASSSTGGIGTGELFF. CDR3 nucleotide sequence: TGCAGTGCTAGTTCCTCAACGGGCGGGATTGGCACCGGGGAGCTGTTTTTT.

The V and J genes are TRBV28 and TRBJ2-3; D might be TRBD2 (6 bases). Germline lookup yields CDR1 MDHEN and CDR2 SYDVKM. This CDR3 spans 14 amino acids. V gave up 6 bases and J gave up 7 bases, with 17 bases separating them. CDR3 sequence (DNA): TGTGCCAGCAGCCCTCGACTAGGACACCATACGCAGTATTTT. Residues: CASSPRLGHHTQYF.

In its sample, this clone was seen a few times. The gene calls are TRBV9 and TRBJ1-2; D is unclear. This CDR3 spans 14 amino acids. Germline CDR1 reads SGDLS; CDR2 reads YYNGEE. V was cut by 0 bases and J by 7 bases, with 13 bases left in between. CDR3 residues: CASSVAADPLGYTF. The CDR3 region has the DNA TGTGCCAGCAGCGTAGCAGCGGACCCCCTTGGCTACACCTTC.

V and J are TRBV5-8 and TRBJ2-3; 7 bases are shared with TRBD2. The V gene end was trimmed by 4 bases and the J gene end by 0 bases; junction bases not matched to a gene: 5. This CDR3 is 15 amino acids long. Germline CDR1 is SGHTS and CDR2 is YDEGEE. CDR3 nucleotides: TGTGCCAGCAGCAGCGGGACGACTAGCACAGATACGCAGTATTTT. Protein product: CASSSGTTSTDTQYF.

CDR3 bases: TGTGCCAGCAGCTTAGTAGCTTCCTACGAGCAGTACTTC. Translating gives CASSLVASYEQYF. The rearrangement uses TRBV7-9 and TRBJ2-7; D gene ambiguous. CDR3 length: 13 amino acids. Germline-derived CDR1 and CDR2 are SEHNR and FQNEAQ (reference sequence). V lost 1 base to trimming and J lost 1 base, with 5 bases between them.

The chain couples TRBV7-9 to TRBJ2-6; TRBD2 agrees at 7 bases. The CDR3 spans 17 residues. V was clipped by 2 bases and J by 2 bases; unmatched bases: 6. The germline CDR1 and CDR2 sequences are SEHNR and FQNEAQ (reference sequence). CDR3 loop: CASSLPPGRAGANVLTF. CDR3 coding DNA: TGTGCCAGCAGCTTACCACCAGGGAGGGCTGGGGCCAACGTCCTGACTTTC.

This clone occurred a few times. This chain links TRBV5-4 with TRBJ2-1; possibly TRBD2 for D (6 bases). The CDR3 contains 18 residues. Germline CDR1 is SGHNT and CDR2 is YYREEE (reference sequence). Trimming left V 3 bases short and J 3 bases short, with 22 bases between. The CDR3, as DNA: TGTGCCAGCAGCTCTACCCGGACTACCCAACGCCGCTACAATGAGCAGTTCTTC. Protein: CASSSTRTTQRRYNEQFF.

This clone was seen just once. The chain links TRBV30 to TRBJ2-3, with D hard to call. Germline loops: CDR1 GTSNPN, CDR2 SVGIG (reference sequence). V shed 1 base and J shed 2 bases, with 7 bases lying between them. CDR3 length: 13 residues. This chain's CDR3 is CAWSAGFTDTQYF. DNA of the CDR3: TGTGCCTGGAGTGCAGGTTTCACAGATACGCAGTATTTT.

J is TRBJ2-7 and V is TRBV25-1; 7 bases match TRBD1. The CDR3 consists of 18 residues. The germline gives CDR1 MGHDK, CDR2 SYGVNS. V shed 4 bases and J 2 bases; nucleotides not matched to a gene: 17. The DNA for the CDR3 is TGTGCCAGCAGTGGGGACAGCCAACAAAACTGGGTTACCTACGAGCAGTACTTC. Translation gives CASSGDSQQNWVTYEQYF.

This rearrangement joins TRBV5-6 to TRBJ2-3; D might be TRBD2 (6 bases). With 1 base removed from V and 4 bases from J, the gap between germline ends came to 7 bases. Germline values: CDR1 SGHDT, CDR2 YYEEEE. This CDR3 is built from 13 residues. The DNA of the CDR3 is TGTGCCAGCAGCTTGCCGGGAGCAGATACGCAGTATTTT. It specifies CASSLPGADTQYF.

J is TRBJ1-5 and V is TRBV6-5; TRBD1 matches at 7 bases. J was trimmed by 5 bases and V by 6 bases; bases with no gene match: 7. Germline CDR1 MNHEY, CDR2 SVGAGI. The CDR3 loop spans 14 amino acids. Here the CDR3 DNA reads TGTGCCAGCAGCACACGGACAGGTGATCAGCCCCAGCATTTT. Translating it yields CASSTRTGDQPQHF.

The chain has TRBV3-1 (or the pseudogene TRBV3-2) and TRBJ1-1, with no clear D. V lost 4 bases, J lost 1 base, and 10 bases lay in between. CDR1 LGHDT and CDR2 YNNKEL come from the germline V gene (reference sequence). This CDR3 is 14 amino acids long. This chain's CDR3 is CASSPSGRNTEAFF. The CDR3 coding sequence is TGTGCCAGCAGCCCCAGCGGCAGGAACACTGAAGCTTTCTTT.

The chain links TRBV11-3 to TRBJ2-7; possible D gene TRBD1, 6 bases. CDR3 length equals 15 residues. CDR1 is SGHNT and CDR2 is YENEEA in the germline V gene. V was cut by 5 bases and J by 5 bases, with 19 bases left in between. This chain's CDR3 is CASSLGGAGIHEQYF. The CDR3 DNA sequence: TGTGCCAGCAGCCTTGGGGGCGCTGGGATCCACGAGCAGTACTTC.